These T cell receptor beta chains were read from a single sample in a study of shared T cell receptors in the human thymus. Profiling relied on immunoSEQ multiplex PCR, and the TCRdb table lists in-frame clones only, not all of them. The profile shows about 660,000 clones, 80% to 90% of them singletons. The same sample was also used in a study of human thymus T cells.

Sequenced sample: thymocytes. These receptors all stem from a boy less than two years old with a congenital heart defect. Each CDR3 is given with its conserved first and last residue. D genes are given only for firm matches. Size is omitted from some rows. Given values are once, few, many or a class for expanded clones.

cdr3_aa: CASSARTGLLANQPQHF; cdr3_nt: TGTGCCAGCAGTGCAAGGACAGGACTTCTTGCGAATCAGCCCCAGCATTTT; cdr3_length: 17; clone_size: .; j_call: TRBJ1-5; d_call: TRBD1; v_call: TRBV2
cdr3_aa: CASSILGGSQETQYF; cdr3_nt: TGTGCCAGTAGTATTTTAGGGGGATCGCAAGAGACCCAGTACTTC; cdr3_length: 15; clone_size: .; j_call: TRBJ2-5; d_call: .; v_call: TRBV19
cdr3_aa: CASSLVQRAHSGNTIYF; cdr3_nt: TGTGCCAGCAGCTTAGTCCAGCGGGCCCACTCTGGAAACACCATATATTTT; cdr3_length: 17; clone_size: few; j_call: TRBJ1-3; d_call: .; v_call: TRBV7-9
cdr3_aa: CASSHHPPGRAQYF; cdr3_nt: TGCGCCAGCAGCCATCACCCACCGGGAAGGGCGCAGTATTTT; cdr3_length: 14; clone_size: .; j_call: TRBJ2-3; d_call: .; v_call: TRBV4-1
cdr3_aa: CASSTSGFELEETQYF; cdr3_nt: TGTGCCAGCAGCACCTCAGGTTTCGAACTAGAAGAGACCCAGTACTTC; cdr3_length: 16; clone_size: .; j_call: TRBJ2-5; d_call: .; v_call: TRBV7-2
cdr3_aa: CASSFGRALEAFF; cdr3_nt: TGTGCCAGCAGCTTCGGGAGGGCGTTAGAAGCTTTCTTT; cdr3_length: 13; clone_size: .; j_call: TRBJ1-1; d_call: .; v_call: TRBV5-8
cdr3_aa: CASSTLAGASYEQYF; cdr3_nt: TGTGCCAGCAGTACCCTAGCGGGGGCCTCCTACGAGCAGTACTTC; cdr3_length: 15; clone_size: .; j_call: TRBJ2-7; d_call: TRBD2; v_call: TRBV6-1
cdr3_aa: CAISESGLAGPYEQYF; cdr3_nt: TGTGCCATCAGTGAGTCGGGCCTAGCCGGGCCCTACGAGCAGTACTTC; cdr3_length: 16; clone_size: .; j_call: TRBJ2-7; d_call: .; v_call: TRBV10-3
cdr3_aa: CASSLGLAGANEQFF; cdr3_nt: TGTGCCAGCAGCTTAGGACTAGCGGGAGCCAATGAGCAGTTCTTC; cdr3_length: 15; clone_size: .; j_call: TRBJ2-1; d_call: TRBD2; v_call: TRBV11-3
cdr3_aa: CASRGLAGAGTDTQYF; cdr3_nt: TGTGCCAGCAGGGGACTAGCGGGCGCCGGCACAGATACGCAGTATTTT; cdr3_length: 16; clone_size: .; j_call: TRBJ2-3; d_call: TRBD2; v_call: TRBV2
cdr3_aa: CASSLDGSGQPSPLHF; cdr3_nt: TGTGCCAGCAGCTTAGATGGGTCAGGACAACCATCACCCCTCCACTTT; cdr3_length: 16; clone_size: .; j_call: TRBJ1-6; d_call: .; v_call: TRBV11-2
cdr3_aa: CASSLPGTVSNQPQHF; cdr3_nt: TGTGCCAGCAGCTTACCCGGGACAGTATCCAATCAGCCCCAGCATTTT; cdr3_length: 16; clone_size: .; j_call: TRBJ1-5; d_call: TRBD1; v_call: TRBV7-2
cdr3_aa: CASSPPGQFGFYEQYF; cdr3_nt: TGTGCCAGCAGCCCGCCGGGACAGTTCGGCTTCTACGAGCAGTACTTC; cdr3_length: 16; clone_size: .; j_call: TRBJ2-7; d_call: TRBD1; v_call: TRBV11-2
cdr3_aa: CASSVGLAGDYEQFF; cdr3_nt: TGTGCCAGCAGCGTCGGACTAGCGGGGGACTATGAGCAGTTCTTC; cdr3_length: 15; clone_size: .; j_call: TRBJ2-1; d_call: TRBD2; v_call: TRBV9
cdr3_aa: CASSLDRGPYEQYF; cdr3_nt: TGTGCCAGCAGCCTGGACAGGGGGCCCTACGAGCAGTACTTC; cdr3_length: 14; clone_size: .; j_call: TRBJ2-7; d_call: TRBD1; v_call: TRBV7-9
cdr3_aa: CSVERTGVTGEQFF; cdr3_nt: TGCAGCGTTGAACGGACAGGGGTTACAGGGGAGCAGTTCTTC; cdr3_length: 14; clone_size: .; j_call: TRBJ2-1; d_call: TRBD1; v_call: TRBV29-1
cdr3_aa: CASSYKASGTDEQFF; cdr3_nt: TGTGCCAGCAGTTACAAGGCTAGCGGGACGGATGAGCAGTTCTTC; cdr3_length: 15; clone_size: .; j_call: TRBJ2-1; d_call: TRBD2; v_call: TRBV6-5
cdr3_aa: CASSYSGRQFF; cdr3_nt: TGTGCCAGCAGTTACAGCGGGAGGCAGTTCTTC; cdr3_length: 11; clone_size: .; j_call: TRBJ2-1; d_call: TRBD2; v_call: TRBV6-5
cdr3_aa: CASSVQGNDYGYTF; cdr3_nt: TGTGCCAGCAGCGTACAGGGGAACGACTATGGCTACACCTTC; cdr3_length: 14; clone_size: .; j_call: TRBJ1-2; d_call: TRBD1; v_call: TRBV7-2
cdr3_aa: CASISQTYEQYF; cdr3_nt: TGTGCCAGCATCAGTCAGACCTACGAGCAGTACTTC; cdr3_length: 12; clone_size: .; j_call: TRBJ2-7; d_call: .; v_call: TRBV27
cdr3_aa: CASSVGGGGDGYTF; cdr3_nt: TGTGCCAGCAGCGTAGGGGGAGGTGGGGATGGCTACACCTTC; cdr3_length: 14; clone_size: once; j_call: TRBJ1-2; d_call: .; v_call: TRBV9
cdr3_aa: CASSLGVQGGTGELFF; cdr3_nt: TGTGCCAGCAGCTTAGGAGTCCAGGGAGGTACCGGGGAGCTGTTTTTT; cdr3_length: 16; clone_size: .; j_call: TRBJ2-2; d_call: .; v_call: TRBV7-8
cdr3_aa: CASSQDITGEGYTF; cdr3_nt: TGTGCCAGCAGCCAAGATATCACAGGGGAGGGCTACACCTTC; cdr3_length: 14; clone_size: few; j_call: TRBJ1-2; d_call: TRBD1; v_call: TRBV14
cdr3_aa: CASSPVGARDGYTF; cdr3_nt: TGTGCCAGCTCACCAGTTGGGGCCCGGGATGGCTACACCTTC; cdr3_length: 14; clone_size: .; j_call: TRBJ1-2; d_call: .; v_call: TRBV18
cdr3_aa: CASSLKQGSNQPQHF; cdr3_nt: TGCGCCAGCAGCCTAAAACAGGGTTCCAATCAGCCCCAGCATTTT; cdr3_length: 15; clone_size: .; j_call: TRBJ1-5; d_call: .; v_call: TRBV4-1
cdr3_aa: CASSQDVDRAAYGYTF; cdr3_nt: TGCGCCAGCAGCCAAGACGTCGACAGGGCGGCCTATGGCTACACCTTC; cdr3_length: 16; clone_size: .; j_call: TRBJ1-2; d_call: TRBD1; v_call: TRBV4-3